These 14 T cell receptor beta chains share one sample of origin, sequenced in a study of shared T cell receptors in the human thymus. Clones were sequenced by immunoSEQ multiplex PCR, and TCRdb holds only the in-frame ones, with some missing. The sample includes some 640,000 clones, around 87% of them seen just once. These sequences were also reported in another study, on human thymus T cells.

Sequenced sample: thymocytes. Receptors were obtained from a boy less than two years old with a congenital heart defect.

This clone was seen more than once but under ten times. V gene TRBV14 combines with J gene TRBJ1-1; 7 bases map to TRBD1. After removal of 6 bases from V and 8 bases from J, the junction contained 6 bases not matched to a gene. This CDR3 has 12 amino acids. The germline gives CDR1 SGHDN, CDR2 FVKESK. This chain's CDR3 is CASRGATGEAFF. CDR3 DNA: TGTGCCAGCAGAGGGGCGACAGGGGAAGCTTTCTTT.

The gene calls are TRBV28 and TRBJ1-2, with 7 positions matching TRBD1. The CDR3 covers 14 residues. Germline CDR1 MDHEN, CDR2 SYDVKM. V shed 4 bases, J shed 5 bases, and the junction held 7 bases outside the gene matches. The CDR3 loop is CASSYDRAGYGYTF. CDR3 nucleotide sequence: TGTGCCAGCAGTTACGACAGGGCAGGTTATGGCTACACCTTC.

This rearrangement joins TRBV2 to TRBJ2-5; TRBD2 might be the D (7 bases). CDR1 and CDR2 (germline): SNHLY, FYNNEI. The germline V and J ends were trimmed by 4 bases and 5 bases, with 17 bases remaining between them. The CDR3 length is 15 residues. The CDR3 DNA sequence: TGTGCCAGCAGTGCCCAGGGGAGGGAGTGGGAGACCCAGTACTTC. This gives the protein CASSAQGREWETQYF.

V usage is TRBV2 and J usage is TRBJ1-1, with D perhaps TRBD1 (6 bases). Germline V gives CDR1 SNHLY, CDR2 FYNNEI. V was cut by 4 bases and J by 13 bases, with 16 bases left in between. The CDR3 covers 12 residues. The CDR3 protein is CASSASGTRSFF. The CDR3 DNA sequence: TGTGCCAGCAGTGCCTCAGGGACAAGGAGTTTCTTT. Variable domain in full (rest from reference TRBV2 and TRBJ1-1): EPEVTQTPSHQVTQMGQEVILRCVPISNHLYFYWYRQILGQKVEFLVSFYNNEISEKSEIFDDQFSVERPDGSNFTLKIRSTKLEDSAMYFCASSASGTRSFFGQGTRLTVV.

On this clone itself: The sample holds other DNA sequences that translate to the same CDR3. The chain links TRBV7-2 to TRBJ1-1; the match to TRBD1 covers 9 bases. V lost 3 bases and J lost 7; bases outside the gene matches: 0. This CDR3 spans 12 amino acids. Germline assignment: CDR1 SGHTA and CDR2 FQGNSA. The CDR3 is CASSLDRGEAFF. CDR3 bases: TGTGCCAGCAGCTTGGACAGGGGTGAAGCTTTCTTT.

The chain couples TRBV7-9 to TRBJ2-1; weak D call: TRBD2 (6 bases). With 0 bases removed from V and 2 bases from J, the gap between germline ends came to 11 bases. The CDR3 has 16 residues. The germline V gene encodes CDR1 SEHNR and CDR2 FQNEAQ (reference sequence). The DNA for the CDR3 is TGTGCCAGCAGCTTAGCGAGGGAGGTACCCTACAATGAGCAGTTCTTC. This sequence encodes CASSLAREVPYNEQFF.

The chain couples TRBV7-7 to TRBJ1-5; 9 bases match TRBD1. Germline V CDR1 and CDR2: SSHAT, FNYEAQ (reference sequence). V lost 1 base and J lost 3; bases outside the gene matches: 7. The CDR3 consists of 17 residues. DNA for the CDR3: TGTGCCAGCAGCTTAGGTACGGGGACAGGGTCCAATCAGCCCCAGCATTTT. Its translation: CASSLGTGTGSNQPQHF. The full variable domain, rest sourced from reference TRBV7-7 and TRBJ1-5, is GAGVSQSPRYKVTKRGQDVTLRCDPISSHATLYWYQQALGQGPEFLTYFNYEAQPDKSGLPSDRFSAERPEGSISTLTIQRTEQRDSAMYRCASSLGTGTGSNQPQHFGDGTRLSIL.

A word on this clone: Within the sample, other DNA sequences also encode this same CDR3. The chain employs TRBV27 and TRBJ2-1; 12 bases align to TRBD2. V lost 6 bases to trimming and J lost 4 bases; unmatched junction nucleotides: 4. There are 15 residues in the CDR3. The germline V gene encodes CDR1 MNHEY and CDR2 SMNVEV (reference sequence). Here the CDR3 DNA reads TGTGCCAGCAGCCCACTAGCGGGAGGTTACAATGAGCAGTTCTTC. This codes for CASSPLAGGYNEQFF.

This clone was seen a few times. The gene calls are TRBV7-6 and TRBJ2-3; tentative D call: TRBD2 (6 bases). V lost 1 base to trimming and J lost 0 bases, with 14 bases between them. The CDR3 is 17 amino acids. Germline V gives CDR1 SGHVS, CDR2 FNYEAQ. The CDR3 sequence: CASSLVSYSGSTDTQYF. The CDR3 coding sequence is TGTGCCAGCAGCTTAGTATCTTATAGCGGCAGCACAGATACGCAGTATTTT. The full variable domain, its missing parts supplied by reference TRBV7-6 and TRBJ2-3, is GAGVSQSPRYKVTKRGQDVALRCDPISGHVSLYWYRQALGQGPEFLTYFNYEAQQDKSGLPNDRFSAERPEGSISTLTIQRTEQRDSAMYRCASSLVSYSGSTDTQYFGPGTRLTVL.

This clone appeared a single time. The chain carries TRBV28 and TRBJ2-7; weak D call: TRBD1 (6 bases). Germline loops: CDR1 MDHEN, CDR2 SYDVKM. The CDR3 totals 16 residues. V was clipped by 3 bases and J by 4 bases, with 19 bases between them. In DNA form, the CDR3 reads TGTGCCAGCAGTTTTCCGGGACATCCAGTGAGGTACGAGCAGTACTTC. It encodes CASSFPGHPVRYEQYF.

This rearrangement joins TRBV10-2 to TRBJ2-7, with D perhaps TRBD1 (5 bases). Germline assignment: CDR1 WSHSY and CDR2 SAAADI. The CDR3 extends over 13 amino acids. V was trimmed by 6 bases and J by 1 base, leaving 10 bases between them. The DNA for the CDR3 is TGCGCCAGCAGAGGACACCTATCCTACGAGCAGTACTTC. Translating it yields CASRGHLSYEQYF.

This clone occurred once. The V call is TRBV28, the J call TRBJ2-7; 7 nucleotides match TRBD2. CDR3 length: 14 amino acids. V shed 2 bases, J shed 1 base, and the junction held 2 bases outside the gene matches. Germline-derived CDR1 and CDR2 are MDHEN and SYDVKM. CDR3 coding DNA: TGTGCCAGCAGTTTAGCGGGGGAATCCTACGAGCAGTACTTC. Amino acid sequence: CASSLAGESYEQYF.

This chain joins TRBV28 and TRBJ1-1; D perhaps matches TRBD1 (5 bases). This CDR3 contains 16 residues. Trimming pared 6 bases from V and 5 bases from J, leaving 22 bases between. CDR1 MDHEN and CDR2 SYDVKM come from the germline V gene. CDR3 sequence reads: CASSDTTDRGFTEAFF. The CDR3 DNA reads as TGTGCCAGCAGCGATACCACCGACCGGGGGTTTACTGAAGCTTTCTTT.

The chain employs TRBV27 and TRBJ1-5; D remains unclear. V was clipped by 4 bases and J by 4 bases, with 14 bases between them. CDR1 and CDR2 from the germline V gene are MNHEY and SMNVEV (reference sequence). This CDR3 is 15 amino acids long. The DNA of the CDR3 is TGTGCCAGCAGTTCCGTCCCCTTAAATAATCAGCCCCAGCATTTT. This translates into CASSSVPLNNQPQHF.